This TCR beta chain was captured by sequencing in a study of cytomegalovirus exposure and HLA in healthy donors. Whole-study findings and limits: The study flagged approximately 180 TCR beta chains as cytomegalovirus-associated. High specificity and sensitivity for cytomegalovirus status were reported for the classifier.

Unmatched junction bases numbered 4, after V lost 3 bases and J lost 2 bases. This CDR3 region has 15 residues. Germline lookup yields CDR1 MDHEN and CDR2 SYDVKM. Turning to this clone: The antigen is undetermined.

PCR involved 60 Vbeta and 13 Jbeta primers. Sequencing was performed with immunoSEQ multiplex PCR; in TCRdb, only in-frame clones are kept and a portion is missing. The sample contains 200,000 to 250,000 clones, roughly 85% of which appear only once. The sequence was collected from a man aged 18 to 30 in good health and CMV-seronegative. The rearrangement joins TRBV28 to TRBJ2-7; TRBD1 matches 10 bases. Sequenced input: PBMCs. The DNA of the CDR3 is TGTGCCAGCAGTTTGGCCGGGACAGGGGCCTACGAGCAGTACTTC. Its protein is CASSLAGTGAYEQYF.